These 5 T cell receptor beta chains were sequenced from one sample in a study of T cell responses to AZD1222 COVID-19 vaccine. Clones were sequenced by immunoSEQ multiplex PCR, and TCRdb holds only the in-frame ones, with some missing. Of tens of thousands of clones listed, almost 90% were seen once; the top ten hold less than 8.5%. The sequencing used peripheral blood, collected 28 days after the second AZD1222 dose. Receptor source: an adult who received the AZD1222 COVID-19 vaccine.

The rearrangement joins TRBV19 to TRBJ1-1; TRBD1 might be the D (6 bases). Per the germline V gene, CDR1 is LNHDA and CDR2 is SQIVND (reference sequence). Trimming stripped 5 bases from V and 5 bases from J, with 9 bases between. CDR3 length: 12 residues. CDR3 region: CASSFGQTEAFF. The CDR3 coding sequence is TGTGCCAGTAGTTTCGGACAGACTGAAGCTTTCTTT.

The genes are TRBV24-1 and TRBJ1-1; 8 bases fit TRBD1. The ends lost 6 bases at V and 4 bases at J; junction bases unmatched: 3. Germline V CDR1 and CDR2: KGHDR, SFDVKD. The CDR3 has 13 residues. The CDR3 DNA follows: TGTGCCACCAGTACTGGACAGGGCACTGAAGCTTTCTTT. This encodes CATSTGQGTEAFF.

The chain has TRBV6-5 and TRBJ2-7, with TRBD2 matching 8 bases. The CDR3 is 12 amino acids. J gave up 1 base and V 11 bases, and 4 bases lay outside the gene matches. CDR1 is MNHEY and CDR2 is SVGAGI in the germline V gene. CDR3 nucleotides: TGTGCCTCTGGACTAGCTTCCTACGAGCAGTACTTC. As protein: CASGLASYEQYF.

The CDR3 loop is CASSQGPRENEQYF. In DNA form, the CDR3 reads TGTGCCAGCAGCCAAGGGCCGCGGGAGAACGAGCAGTACTTC. The chain joins TRBV3-1 (or the pseudogene TRBV3-2) to TRBJ2-7; the match to TRBD2 covers 7 bases. The trim removed 1 base at V and 5 bases at J, leaving 5 bases unmatched. The CDR3 runs 14 residues. Germline CDR1 reads LGHDT; CDR2 reads YNNKEL (reference sequence).

DNA for the CDR3: TGTGCCAGCAGTCAGGACAGGAGGATGAACACTGAAGCTTTCTTT. Its protein product is CASSQDRRMNTEAFF. J is TRBJ1-1 and V is TRBV6-5; 7 nucleotides line up with TRBD1. This CDR3 has 15 residues. V lost 5 bases and J lost 0; bases outside the gene matches: 6. Per the germline V gene, CDR1 is MNHEY and CDR2 is SVGAGI.